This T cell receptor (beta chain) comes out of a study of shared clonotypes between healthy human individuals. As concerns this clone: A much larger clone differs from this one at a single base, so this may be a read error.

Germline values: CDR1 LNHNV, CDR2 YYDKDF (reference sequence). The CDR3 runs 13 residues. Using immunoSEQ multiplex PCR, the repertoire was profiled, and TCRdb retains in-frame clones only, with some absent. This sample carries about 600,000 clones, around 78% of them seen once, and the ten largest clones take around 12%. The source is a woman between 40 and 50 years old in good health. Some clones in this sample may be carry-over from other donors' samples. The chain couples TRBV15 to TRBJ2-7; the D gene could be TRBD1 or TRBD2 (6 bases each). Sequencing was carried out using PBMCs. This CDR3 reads CATNRDRGREQYF. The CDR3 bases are TGTGCCACCAACAGAGATCGGGGGCGCGAGCAGTACTTC.